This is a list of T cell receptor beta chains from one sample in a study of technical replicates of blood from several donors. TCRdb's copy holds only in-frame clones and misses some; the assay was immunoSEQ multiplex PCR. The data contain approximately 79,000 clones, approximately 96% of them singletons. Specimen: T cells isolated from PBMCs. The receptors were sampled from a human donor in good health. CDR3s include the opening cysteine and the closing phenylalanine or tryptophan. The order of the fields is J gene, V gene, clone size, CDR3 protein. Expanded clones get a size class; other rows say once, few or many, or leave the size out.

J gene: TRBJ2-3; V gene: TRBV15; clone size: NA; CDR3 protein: CATSRGPGLAESDTQYF
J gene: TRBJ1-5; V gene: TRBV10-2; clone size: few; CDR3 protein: CASSDVGWASAGQPQHF
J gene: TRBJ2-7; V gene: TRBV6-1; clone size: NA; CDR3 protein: CASVDTGVSYEQYF
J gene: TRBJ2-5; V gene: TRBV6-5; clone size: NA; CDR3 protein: CASSYRTYQETQYF
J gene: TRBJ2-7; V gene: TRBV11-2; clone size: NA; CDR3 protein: CASSPTSGGYLYSYEQYF
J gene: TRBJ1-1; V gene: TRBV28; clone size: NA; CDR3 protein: CASSLEGVGTEAFF
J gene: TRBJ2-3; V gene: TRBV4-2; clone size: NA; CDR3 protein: CASSQAFPDRVGTSDGDTQYF
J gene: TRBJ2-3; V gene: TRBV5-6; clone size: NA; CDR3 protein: CASSFVRTSTDTQYF
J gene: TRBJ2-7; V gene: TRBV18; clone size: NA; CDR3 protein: CASSPRWTGFYEQYF
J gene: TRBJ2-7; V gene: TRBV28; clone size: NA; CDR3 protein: CASTQRGTSQYF
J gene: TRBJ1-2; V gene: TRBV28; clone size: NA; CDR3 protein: CASSSGGSAGYTF
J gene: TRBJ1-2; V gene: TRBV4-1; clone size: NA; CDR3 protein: CASSHYRGPIDGYTF
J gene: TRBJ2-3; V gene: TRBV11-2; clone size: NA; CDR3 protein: CASSLSRTQYF
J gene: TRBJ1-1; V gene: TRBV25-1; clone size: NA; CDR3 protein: CASSESYQALAFF
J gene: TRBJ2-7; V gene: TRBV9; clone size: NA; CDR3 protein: CASSVDGRGHYEQYF
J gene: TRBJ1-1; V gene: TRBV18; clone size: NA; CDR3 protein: CASSPVGQGNTEAFF
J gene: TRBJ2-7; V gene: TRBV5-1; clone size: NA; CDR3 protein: CASSPRRGKVSYEQYF
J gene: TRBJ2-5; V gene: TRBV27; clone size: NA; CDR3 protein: CASSSSGIETQYF
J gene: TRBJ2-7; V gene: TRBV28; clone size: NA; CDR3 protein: CASSPPGGRSYEQYF
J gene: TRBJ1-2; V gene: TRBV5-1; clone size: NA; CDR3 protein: CASSFTRQGEFGYTF
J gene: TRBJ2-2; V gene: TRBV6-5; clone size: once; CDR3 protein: CASSSGQDVAGELFF
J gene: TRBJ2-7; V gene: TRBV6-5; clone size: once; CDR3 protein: CASSYAGPPLRKQYF
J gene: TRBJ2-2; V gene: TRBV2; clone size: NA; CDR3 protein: CASRITTSASTGELFF
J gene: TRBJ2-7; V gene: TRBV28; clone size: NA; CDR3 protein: CASSLSQGNEQYF
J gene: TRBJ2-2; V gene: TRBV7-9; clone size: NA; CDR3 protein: CASIFESRVRKLTGELFF
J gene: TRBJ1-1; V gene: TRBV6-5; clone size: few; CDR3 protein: CASRPKMNTEAFF
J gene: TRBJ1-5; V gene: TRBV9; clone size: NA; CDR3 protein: CASNPTGGGNQPQHF
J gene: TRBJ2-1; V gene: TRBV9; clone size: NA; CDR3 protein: CASSVEGQRNSQQFF
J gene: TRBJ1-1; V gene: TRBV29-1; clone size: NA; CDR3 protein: CSARTGFTEAFF
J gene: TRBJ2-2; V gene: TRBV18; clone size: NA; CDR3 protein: CASSPLGLGELFF
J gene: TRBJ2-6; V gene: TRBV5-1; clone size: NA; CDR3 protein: CASSGERSGANVLTF
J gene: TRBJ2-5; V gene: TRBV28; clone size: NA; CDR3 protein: CASSFRALRQDKETQYF
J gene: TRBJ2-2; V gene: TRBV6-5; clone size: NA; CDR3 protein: CASSYSRATGELFF
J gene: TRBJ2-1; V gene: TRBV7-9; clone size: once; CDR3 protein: CASSSPRTSGNNEQFF
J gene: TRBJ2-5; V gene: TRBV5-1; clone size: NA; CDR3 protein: CASSLLTDQETQYF
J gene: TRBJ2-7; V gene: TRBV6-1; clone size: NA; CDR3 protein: CASSEDWAGGRCEQYF
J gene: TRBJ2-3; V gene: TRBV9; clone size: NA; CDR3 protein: CASSPNTDTQYF
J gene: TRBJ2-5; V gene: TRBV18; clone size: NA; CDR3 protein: CASSPRTLKETQYF
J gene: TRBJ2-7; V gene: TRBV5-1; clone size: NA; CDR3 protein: CASRDGTGGYEQYF
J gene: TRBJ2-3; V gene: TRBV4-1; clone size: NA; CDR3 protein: CASSLRVDLSTDTQYF
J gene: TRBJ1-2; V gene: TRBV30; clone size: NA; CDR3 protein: CAWSVTGQGARGYTF
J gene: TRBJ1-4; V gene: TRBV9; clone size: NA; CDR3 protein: CASSGGQNEKLFF
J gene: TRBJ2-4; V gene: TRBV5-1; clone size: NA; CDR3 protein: CASSPTVTLAKNIQYF
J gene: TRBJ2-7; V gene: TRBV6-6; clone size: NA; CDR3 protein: CASSSTQTSGRGEQYF
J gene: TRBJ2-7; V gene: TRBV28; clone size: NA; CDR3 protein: CASSFFSGSYEQYF
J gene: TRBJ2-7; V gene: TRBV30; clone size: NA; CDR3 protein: CAWSSEDGSYEQYF
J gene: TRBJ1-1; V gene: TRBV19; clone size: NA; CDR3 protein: CASKGTGAISEAFF
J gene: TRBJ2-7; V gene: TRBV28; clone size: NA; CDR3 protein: CASSLLVGKRGQGSPYEQYF
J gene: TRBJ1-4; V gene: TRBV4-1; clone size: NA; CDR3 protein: CASSQVGGSNEKLFF
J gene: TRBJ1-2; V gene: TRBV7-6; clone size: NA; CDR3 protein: CASSLEVADRGGYGYTF
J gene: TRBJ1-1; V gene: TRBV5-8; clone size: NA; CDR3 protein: CASSLGRSREEEAFF
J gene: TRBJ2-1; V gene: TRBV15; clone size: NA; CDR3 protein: CATTIKRGPYSYNEQFF
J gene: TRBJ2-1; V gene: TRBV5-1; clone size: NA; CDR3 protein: CASHKGSQGNEQFF
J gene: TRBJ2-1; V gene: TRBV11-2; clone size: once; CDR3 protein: CASSPPRGRSYNEQFF
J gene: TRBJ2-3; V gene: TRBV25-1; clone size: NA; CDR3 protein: CASSETLQGYRTDTQYF
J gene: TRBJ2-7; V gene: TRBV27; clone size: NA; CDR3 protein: CASSFVLGDGGEQYF
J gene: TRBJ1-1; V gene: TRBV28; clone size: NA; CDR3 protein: CASSLYWRVGTEAFF
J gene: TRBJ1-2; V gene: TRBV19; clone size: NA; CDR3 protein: CASREASYGYTF
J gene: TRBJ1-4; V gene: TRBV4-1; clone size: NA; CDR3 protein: CASRNSLDRRNEKLFF